Described below is a single TCR beta chain sequence and its context. The entry originates in a study of blood T cell repertoires in COVID-19. The germline gives CDR1 LGHNA, CDR2 YNFKEQ. The CDR3 contains 15 residues. V lost 1 base and J lost 9, with 17 bases in between. The table came from immunoSEQ multiplex PCR; TCRdb's copy has only in-frame clones and leaves some out. Altogether about 200,000 clones are present, roughly 84% being singletons, with the ten largest covering around 26%. The genes are TRBV4-2 and TRBJ2-3, with a tentative D call TRBD2 (6 bases). The sequenced sample consisted of peripheral blood. The source of this sequence is a man aged 35 to 55 with acute or convalescent COVID-19. CDR3 sequence: CASSQVGGPRETQYF. The CDR3 coding sequence is TGTGCCAGCAGCCAAGTGGGGGGTCCCCGCGAGACGCAGTATTTT.